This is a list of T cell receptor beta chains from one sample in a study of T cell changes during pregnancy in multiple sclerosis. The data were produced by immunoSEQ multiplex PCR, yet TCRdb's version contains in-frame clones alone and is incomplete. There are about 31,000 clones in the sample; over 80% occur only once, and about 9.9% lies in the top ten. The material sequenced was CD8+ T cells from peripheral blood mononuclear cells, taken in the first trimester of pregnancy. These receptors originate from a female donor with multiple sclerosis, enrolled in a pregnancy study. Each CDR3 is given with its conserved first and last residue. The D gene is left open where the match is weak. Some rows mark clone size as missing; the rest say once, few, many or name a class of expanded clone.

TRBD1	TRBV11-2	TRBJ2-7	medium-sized	TGTGCCAGCAGCTACGGGACAGGGAACGAGCAGTACTTC	CASSYGTGNEQYF
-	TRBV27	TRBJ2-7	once	TGTGCCAGCAGTTCTCTCTCCTACGAGCAGTACTTC	CASSSLSYEQYF
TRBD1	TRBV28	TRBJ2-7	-	TGTGCCAGCAGTTTAGGGGACAGGACTCACGAGCAGTACTTC	CASSLGDRTHEQYF
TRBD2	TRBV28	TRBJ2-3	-	TGTGCCAGCAGTTTGTCGGGACTAGCGGGAGGGCCTACAAGGAAAGATACGCAGTATTTT	CASSLSGLAGGPTRKDTQYF
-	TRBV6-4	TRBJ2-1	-	TGTGCCAGCAGTGATGGAGCAGGGTCATACAATGAGCAGTTCTTC	CASSDGAGSYNEQFF
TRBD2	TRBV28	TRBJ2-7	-	TGTGCCAGCAGTTACGGACTAGCTGGCGTCTCCTACGAGCAGTACTTC	CASSYGLAGVSYEQYF
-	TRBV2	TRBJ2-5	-	TGTGCCAGCAGTGACCAGGTGGAGACCCAGTACTTC	CASSDQVETQYF
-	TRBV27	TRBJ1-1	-	TGTGCCAGCAGTCATTACAGGGCCGCGATGAACACTGAAGCTTTCTTT	CASSHYRAAMNTEAFF
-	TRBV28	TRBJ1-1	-	TGTGCCAGCAGTTTTGGAGGAGAAGCTTTCTTT	CASSFGGEAFF
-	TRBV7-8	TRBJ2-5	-	TGTGCCAGCAGCATCGGACTGCTGGAGACCCAGTACTTC	CASSIGLLETQYF
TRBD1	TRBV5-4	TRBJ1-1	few	TGTGCCAGCAGCGGGACGACAGGGGTTGGCACTGAAGCTTTCTTT	CASSGTTGVGTEAFF
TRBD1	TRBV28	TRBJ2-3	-	TGTGCCAGCAGCCATGGGACAGGGGTTGGGAACACAGATACGCAGTATTTT	CASSHGTGVGNTDTQYF
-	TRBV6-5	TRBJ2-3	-	TGTGCCAGCAGGGACAGCAGCACAGATACGCAGTATTTT	CASRDSSTDTQYF
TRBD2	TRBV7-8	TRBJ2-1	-	TGTGCCAGCAGCTTAGGACTAGCGGGAGTCCCGACCTACAATGAGCAGTTCTTC	CASSLGLAGVPTYNEQFF
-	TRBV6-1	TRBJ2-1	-	TGTGCCAGCCTATTGACAGACCTAAATGAGCAGTTCTTC	CASLLTDLNEQFF
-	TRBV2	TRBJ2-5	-	TGTGCCAGCAGTGAAATGGGCATCAGGGAGACCCAGTACTTC	CASSEMGIRETQYF
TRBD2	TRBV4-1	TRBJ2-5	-	TGCGCCAGCAGCCAACTAGCGGGAGAACAAGAGACCCAGTACTTC	CASSQLAGEQETQYF
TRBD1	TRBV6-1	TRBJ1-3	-	TGTGCCAGCAGTGACGGACAGGGTGGTATATGGAACACCATATATTTT	CASSDGQGGIWNTIYF
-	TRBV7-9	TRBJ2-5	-	TGTGCCAGCAGCTTAGCCCTAGGTTCATCTCAAGAGACCCAGTACTTC	CASSLALGSSQETQYF
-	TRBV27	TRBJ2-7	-	TGTGCCAGCAGTTTATCGATCGGGGGCTACGAGCAGTACTTC	CASSLSIGGYEQYF
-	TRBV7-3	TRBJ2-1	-	TGTGCCAGCAGCTTTCAGACGGAGAGCTCCTACAATGAGCAGTTCTTC	CASSFQTESSYNEQFF
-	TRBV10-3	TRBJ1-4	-	TGTGCCATATCCCGGGGGAGTGTGGGGGATGAAAAACTGTTTTTT	CAISRGSVGDEKLFF
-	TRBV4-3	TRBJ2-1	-	TGCGCCAGCAGCCCGGACTTGGGCTACAATGAGCAGTTCTTC	CASSPDLGYNEQFF
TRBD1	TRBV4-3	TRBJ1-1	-	TGCGCCAGCAGCCAGAAAATAGGACAGGTGAGCACTGAAGCTTTCTTT	CASSQKIGQVSTEAFF
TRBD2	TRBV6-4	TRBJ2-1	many	TGTGCCAGCAGTGACTTTGCGGGAGGTCTAAATGAGCAGTTCTTC	CASSDFAGGLNEQFF
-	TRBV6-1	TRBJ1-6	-	TGTGCCAGCAGTGAACGGCCAGGGGATAATTCACCCCTCCACTTT	CASSERPGDNSPLHF
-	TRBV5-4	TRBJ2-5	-	TGTGCCAGCAGCTTGGCAGCTGGGGAGTACCAAGAGACCCAGTACTTC	CASSLAAGEYQETQYF
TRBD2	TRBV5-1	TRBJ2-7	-	TGCGCCAGCGCAAGCCTAGCGGGGGATTACGAGCAGTACTTC	CASASLAGDYEQYF
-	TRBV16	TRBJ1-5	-	TGTGCCAGCAGCCAATATTCGGGTCATCAGCCCCAGCATTTT	CASSQYSGHQPQHF
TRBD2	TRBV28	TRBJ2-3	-	TGTGCCAGCAGTACCGGAAGACTAGCGGGAGGGGAAACTAACACAGATACGCAGTATTTT	CASSTGRLAGGETNTDTQYF
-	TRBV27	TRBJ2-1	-	TGTGCCAGCAGTTTAACCGGGAGCTCCTACAATGAGCAGTTCTTC	CASSLTGSSYNEQFF
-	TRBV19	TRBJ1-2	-	TGTGCCAGTAGTATAGATCTGAGGGCAGTCTATGGCTACACCTTC	CASSIDLRAVYGYTF
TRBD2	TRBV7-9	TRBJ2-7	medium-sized	TGTGCCAGCAGCTTACAGGGAGTAACGGCGGGAGGGAATCCCTACGAGCAGTACTTC	CASSLQGVTAGGNPYEQYF
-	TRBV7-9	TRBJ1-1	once	TGTGCCAGCAGCTTAGCAGGGCCGGGGACTGAAGCTTTCTTT	CASSLAGPGTEAFF
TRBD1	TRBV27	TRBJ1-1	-	TGTGCCAGCAGTTCCACGACAGGGATGACTGAAGCTTTCTTT	CASSSTTGMTEAFF
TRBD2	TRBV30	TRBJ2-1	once	TGTGCCTGGAGTGTCCTACTAGCGGATGAGCAGTTCTTC	CAWSVLLADEQFF
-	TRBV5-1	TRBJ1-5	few	TGCGCCAGCAGGGAGGACGGCGGTCAGCCCCAGCATTTT	CASREDGGQPQHF
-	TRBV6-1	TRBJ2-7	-	TGTGCCAGCAGTGCAGAAATCTACGAGCAGTACTTC	CASSAEIYEQYF